A single sample gave rise to the 25 T cell receptor beta chains below, sequenced in a study of blood T cell repertoires in COVID-19. Method: immunoSEQ multiplex PCR; TCRdb's copy keeps in-frame clones and lacks some. The sample has approximately 67,000 clones; around nine tenths are singletons. Material: peripheral blood. The receptors stem from a woman of 80 years or more with acute or convalescent COVID-19.

This chain joins TRBV19 and TRBJ2-2; TRBD1 might be the D (6 bases). Looked up from germline, CDR1 is LNHDA and CDR2 is SQIVND (reference sequence). The ends were cut back, 7 bases at V and 3 bases at J, with 9 bases in the middle. The CDR3 is 13 residues long. The CDR3 DNA sequence: TGTGCCAGTAAGTGGGGGCACACCGGGGAGCTGTTTTTT. It translates to CASKWGHTGELFF.

This clone was detected only once. CDR3 protein: CASSRSTGEKLFF. The DNA of the CDR3 is TGTGCCAGCTCCCGGTCCACGGGTGAAAAACTGTTTTTT. The rearrangement joins TRBV18 to TRBJ1-4; D not resolved. CDR1 and CDR2 from the germline V gene are KGHSH and LQKENI. V shed 6 bases and J shed 7 bases, with 12 bases lying between them. The CDR3 is 13 amino acids. Supplemented by reference TRBV18 and TRBJ1-4, the full variable domain reads NAGVMQNPRHLVRRRGQEARLRCSPMKGHSHVYWYRQLPEEGLKFMVYLQKENIIDESGMPKERFSAEFPKEGPSILRIQQVVRGDSAAYFCASSRSTGEKLFFGSGTQLSVL.

The count of this clone is one. The chain joins TRBV11-1 to TRBJ2-5; 10 nucleotides line up with TRBD2. CDR3 length: 16 amino acids. The V gene end was trimmed by 0 bases and the J gene end by 4 bases; junction bases not matched to a gene: 5. CDR1 SGHAT and CDR2 FQDESV come from the germline V gene (reference sequence). The CDR3 DNA is TGTGCCAGCAGCTTAGCAGCGGGGGGGAGGAGAGAGACCCAGTACTTC. It is translated as CASSLAAGGRRETQYF.

This rearrangement joins TRBV28 to TRBJ2-7, with TRBD2 matching over 8 bases. Trimming at V came to 4 bases and at J to 2 bases, leaving 7 bases not matched to a gene. The CDR3 contains 15 residues. Germline V gene sequence: CDR1 MDHEN, CDR2 SYDVKM. CDR3 in DNA: TGTGCCAGCAGTTCCCCGGGGGGGCGACCCTACGAGCAGTACTTC. Its protein product is CASSSPGGRPYEQYF.

This chain connects TRBV28 to TRBJ2-5, with TRBD2 as a possible D gene (6 bases). Germline V CDR1 and CDR2: MDHEN, SYDVKM. The V end was cut by 4 bases, the J end by 5 bases, with 11 bases between. The CDR3 runs to 13 residues. CDR3 sequence: CASSSPGEETQYF. CDR3 nucleotide sequence: TGTGCCAGCAGTTCGCCGGGAGAGGAGACCCAGTACTTC.

The rearrangement uses TRBV5-6 and TRBJ2-5; tentatively, D is TRBD2 (6 bases). The CDR3 contains 16 residues. Trimming took 3 bases from V and 1 from J, leaving 16 bases between them. Germline-derived CDR1 and CDR2 are SGHDT and YYEEEE. CDR3 bases: TGTGCCAGCAGCTGGAGGGCAGCGGGCACCCAAGAGACCCAGTACTTC. This gives the protein CASSWRAAGTQETQYF. Full variable domain (missing parts from reference TRBV5-6 and TRBJ2-5): DAGVTQSPTHLIKTRGQQVTLRCSPKSGHDTVSWYQQALGQGPQFIFQYYEEEERQRGNFPDRFSGHQFPNYSSELNVNALLLGDSALYLCASSWRAAGTQETQYFGPGTRLLVL.

The genes are TRBV7-2 and TRBJ2-5, with D possibly being TRBD1 (6 bases). Per germline, CDR1 SGHTA and CDR2 FQGNSA. The CDR3 spans 14 residues. V dropped 6 bases and J dropped 7 bases, with 18 bases sitting between them. As DNA, the CDR3 is TGTGCCAGCAGTAAAAGAGGGGGATTCGGGACCCAGTACTTC. As protein: CASSKRGGFGTQYF. Filled out from reference TRBV7-2 and TRBJ2-5, the complete variable domain reads GAGVSQSPSNKVTEKGKDVELRCDPISGHTALYWYRQSLGQGLEFLIYFQGNSAPDKSGLPSDRFSAERTGGSVSTLTIQRTQQEDSAVYLCASSKRGGFGTQYFGPGTRLLVL.

This clone was recorded at least ten times. The chain uses TRBV24-1 and TRBJ2-7, with 8 positions matching TRBD2. Germline assignment: CDR1 KGHDR and CDR2 SFDVKD. This CDR3 comprises 14 residues. Germline trimming cut 6 bases from V and 5 bases from J; bases unmatched to any gene: 8. The CDR3 DNA sequence: TGTGCCACCAGTCTAAGCGGGAGTGAGGACGAGCAGTACTTC. Its translation: CATSLSGSEDEQYF.

V is TRBV5-1 and J is TRBJ2-7; 14 positions match TRBD2. Trimming cost V 4 bases and J 5 bases; bases outside gene matches: 5. The CDR3 extends over 15 amino acids. The germline gives CDR1 SGHRS, CDR2 YFSETQ. DNA for the CDR3: TGCGCCAGCAGCCCCGGACTAGCGGGAGGCCACGAGCAGTACTTC. Its protein product is CASSPGLAGGHEQYF.

The V call is TRBV28, the J call TRBJ2-1; 8 nucleotides line up with TRBD2. J lost 8 bases, V lost 3 bases, and 6 bases had no gene match. CDR3 length equals 14 residues. Germline V gene lookup returns CDR1 MDHEN and CDR2 SYDVKM. DNA of the CDR3: TGTGCCAGCAGTTTTACAGGCGGGAGGTATGAGCAGTTCTTC. Translating gives CASSFTGGRYEQFF.

This clone was found a few times. The chain couples TRBV28 to TRBJ2-5; D is undetermined. CDR3 length equals 15 residues. The ends were cut back, 5 bases at V and 2 bases at J, with 15 bases in the middle. Germline-derived CDR1 and CDR2 are MDHEN and SYDVKM. CDR3 bases: TGTGCCAGCAGTCCTTATAGAAACAGTCAAGAGACCCAGTACTTC. Translation gives CASSPYRNSQETQYF.

This chain links TRBV19 with TRBJ1-2; D is uncertain. V lost 3 bases, J lost 4 bases, and 12 bases lay in between. Germline V CDR1 and CDR2: LNHDA, SQIVND (reference sequence). This CDR3 spans 14 amino acids. The CDR3 spells CASSILGVPYGYTF. The CDR3 DNA is TGTGCCAGTAGTATCCTCGGTGTTCCCTATGGCTACACCTTC.

The chain combines TRBV14 with TRBJ1-5; TRBD1 agrees at 8 bases. CDR3 length: 16 amino acids. The junction had 10 bases not matched to a gene; V was cut back by 3 bases and J by 6 bases. Germline V CDR1 and CDR2: SGHDN, FVKESK. CDR3 in amino acids: CASSQRGQGCRQPQHF. The CDR3 coding sequence is TGTGCCAGCAGCCAGCGAGGACAGGGTTGTCGTCAGCCCCAGCATTTT.

J is TRBJ2-1 and V is TRBV29-1; D uncertain. In germline, CDR1 is SQVTM, CDR2 ANQGSEA. The CDR3 consists of 10 residues. The V end lost 4 bases, the J end lost 5 bases, and 3 bases lay between the germline ends. CDR3 in DNA: TGCAGCGTTGCTAACAATGAGCAGTTCTTC. Its protein is CSVANNEQFF.

This chain links TRBV28 with TRBJ1-5, with 7 bases matching TRBD1. From germline, CDR1 is MDHEN and CDR2 SYDVKM. The CDR3 is 15 amino acids. The V and J ends lost 4 bases and 1 base, in that order; junction bases with no gene match: 4. The CDR3 region is CASSSRDSSNQPQHF. CDR3 nucleotide sequence: TGTGCCAGCAGTTCCCGGGACAGCAGCAATCAGCCCCAGCATTTT.

CDR3 loop: CASSGQTTGELFF. For the CDR3, the DNA is TGCGCCAGCTCGGGACAGACCACCGGGGAGCTGTTTTTT. The V call is TRBV5-1, the J call TRBJ2-2; 7 positions match TRBD1. Germline V CDR1 and CDR2: SGHRS, YFSETQ. CDR3 length: 13 amino acids. The V segment lost 7 bases and the J segment 4 bases; nucleotides outside the gene matches: 4.

The V gene is TRBV2, the J gene TRBJ2-2, with D possibly being TRBD2 (5 bases). The ends were cut back, 7 bases at V and 5 bases at J, with 14 bases in the middle. The CDR3 runs 14 residues. The germline CDR1 and CDR2 sequences are SNHLY and FYNNEI. The CDR3 protein is CASISGGSTGELFF. The DNA for the CDR3 is TGTGCCAGCATTAGTGGAGGATCTACCGGGGAGCTGTTTTTT.

The V gene is TRBV20-1, the J gene TRBJ1-1; perhaps TRBD1 as D (5 bases). Trimming shortened V by 4 bases and J by 5 bases, and 8 bases separated the two germline ends. CDR3 length: 11 residues. Germline V gene data show CDR1 as DFQATT and CDR2 as SNEGSKA (reference sequence). Here the CDR3 DNA reads TGCAGTGCTATTCGACAGACTGAAGCTTTCTTT. This gives the protein CSAIRQTEAFF.

This chain joins TRBV11-2 and TRBJ1-1, with D hard to call. V was cut by 7 bases and J by 1 base, with 13 bases left in between. The CDR3 loop spans 14 amino acids. Germline loops: CDR1 SGHAT, CDR2 FQNNGV. The CDR3 nucleotides read TGTGCCAGCACCTCAACCCCAGGGAACACTGAAGCTTTCTTT. Its translation is CASTSTPGNTEAFF.

The gene calls are TRBV6-1 and TRBJ1-6; TRBD1 is a possible D gene (6 bases). The V end lost 3 bases, the J end lost 2 bases, and 11 bases lay between the germline ends. Germline V CDR1 and CDR2: MNHNS, SASEGT. The CDR3 is 16 amino acids. This CDR3 reads CASSESWTAYNSPLHF. CDR3 DNA: TGTGCCAGCAGTGAGTCTTGGACAGCCTATAATTCACCCCTCCACTTT.

The rearrangement uses TRBV10-3 and TRBJ2-4, with D perhaps TRBD2 (5 bases). CDR3 length: 13 amino acids. The germline CDR1 and CDR2 sequences are ENHRY and SYGVKD. V lost 6 bases to trimming and J lost 6 bases, with 12 bases between them. The CDR3 spells CAIRGEVGNIQYF. DNA of the CDR3: TGTGCCATCAGGGGAGAGGTCGGAAACATTCAGTACTTC.

The V gene is TRBV18, the J gene TRBJ1-2, with 9 nucleotides matching TRBD1. Germline lookup yields CDR1 KGHSH and CDR2 LQKENI. Trimming took 2 bases from V and 4 from J; bases not matched to a gene: 8. The CDR3 covers 16 residues. The CDR3 DNA reads as TGTGCCAGCTCACCATATCTGGGGGACAGGGTCTATGGCTACACCTTC. As protein: CASSPYLGDRVYGYTF.

The table lists this clone with a count of one. The V call is TRBV6-2 or TRBV6-3, the J call TRBJ1-6; D is uncertain. Germline loops: CDR1 MNHEY, CDR2 SVGEGT. This CDR3 region has 11 residues. Trimming took 0 bases from V and 16 from J, leaving 7 bases between them. CDR3 sequence reads: CASSYSTGLHF. CDR3 DNA sequence: TGTGCCAGCAGTTACTCGACGGGTCTCCACTTT.

The chain has TRBV2 and TRBJ2-7; D is possibly TRBD1 (5 bases). V was trimmed by 2 bases and J by 7 bases, leaving 18 bases between them. The CDR3 loop spans 15 amino acids. Germline lookup yields CDR1 SNHLY and CDR2 FYNNEI. CDR3 amino acids: CASSEFGARLGEQYF. The CDR3 bases are TGTGCCAGCAGTGAATTTGGGGCACGACTGGGGGAGCAGTACTTC.

This chain uses TRBV18 with TRBJ1-1; 8 bases map to TRBD1. The CDR3 is 14 residues long. V shed 8 bases, J shed 8 bases, and the junction held 13 bases outside the gene matches. Germline V gene sequence: CDR1 KGHSH, CDR2 LQKENI. CDR3 bases: TGTGCCAGCCGCCCAGAGGACAGGGTCTCCGAAGCTTTCTTT. Protein product: CASRPEDRVSEAFF. Full variable domain (remainder filled in from reference TRBV18 and TRBJ1-1): NAGVMQNPRHLVRRRGQEARLRCSPMKGHSHVYWYRQLPEEGLKFMVYLQKENIIDESGMPKERFSAEFPKEGPSILRIQQVVRGDSAAYFCASRPEDRVSEAFFGQGTRLTVV.